The source of this T cell receptor beta chain is a study of regulatory T cells in long-lasting Graves disease (dated by TCRdb to 2020 to 2022). Looking at the study overall: Persistent Graves' disease meant more than 5 years of antithyroid drug treatment with TSH receptor autoantibodies that stayed positive. Peripheral blood TCR sequencing and RNA sequencing compared persistent Graves' disease patients with newly diagnosed Graves' disease patients. The study was conducted in China and was registered as a clinical trial. A total of approximately 35 samples underwent TCR sequencing: about 13 from persistent and approximately 20 from newly diagnosed Graves' disease patients. Antithyroid drugs had been taken for approximately ten years on average by persistent Graves' disease patients in the clinical cohort.

Taken with the paper, the label for time point translates to: persistent/refractory GD, antithyroid drugs over 5 years with positive TRAb. RNA was extracted from PBMCs in TRIzol for both TCR sequencing and RNA sequencing. Graves' disease was diagnosed according to American Thyroid Association guidelines. Patients for the study were recruited at an endocrinology department in Xi'an, China. Each patient gave around 9.2 milliliters of peripheral blood, collected in an EDTA anticoagulant tube. Ficoll Paque Plus density gradient separation was used to isolate PBMCs, and no further T cell sorting was done. RNA quality was checked with an Agilent 2100 Bioanalyzer and agarose gel, and concentration with a NanoDrop 2000. Summary of the overall study and its limitations: As a limitation, the authors acknowledged that the small sample size may reduce accuracy. Lower TCR Shannon entropy and fewer highly expanded clones were observed in persistent Graves' disease patients than in newly diagnosed patients, which suggested clonal expansion. A larger number of public clonotypes was shared among persistent patients (approximately 3,000) than among newly diagnosed patients (around 970). Sequencing and analysis were limited to the TCR beta chain. Because the primary lesion, thyroid tissue, could not be accessed, the study looked at peripheral blood alone.

The method was multiplex PCR. The reads were generated on an Illumina HiSeq 4000. TCR beta libraries were built with iRepertoire HTBI primers and Arm-PCR amplification of CDR3 regions. Before sequencing, the PCR products went through gel purification. The original methods were these. Across samples, about 64 TRBV and 14 TRBJ segments were identified and used for gene usage analysis of CDR3 amino acid clonotypes. COPE and FqMerger were used to merge filtered high-quality paired reads into contigs. Contigs were aligned with BLAST to IMGT TRBV, TRBD and TRBJ reference genes, and CDR3 was defined per IMGT. Any clonotype with a frequency above 0.1% was counted as a highly expanded clone. Repertoire diversity was measured by Shannon entropy, and V-J evenness by the Gini coefficient. Public clonotypes were defined as clonotypes shared by more than one individual. The public reads were reanalyzed by TCRdb: fastp trimming at Q25, MiXCR alignment, in-frame beta chains only. Every entry covers one CDR3 protein and lists the most common genes and DNA from its rows. The V and J calls and clone size come from TCRdb's table, not from the authors' own analysis. Here the sample has 300,000 to 350,000 distinct CDR3 sequences; around 20% occur a single time. Of the sample, approximately 31% is held by the ten largest clones.

This clonotype was observed many times. Its antigen remains unidentified. Per-nucleotide qualities are absent, and no much larger clonotype sits a single base away. The sequencing here drew on peripheral blood mononuclear cells (PBMCs), taken when the disease was refractory, from a patient treated with antithyroid drugs. This TCR came from a female donor with Graves disease.

For the CDR3, the sequence is CASRRGLTPQHF. The DNA reads as follows: TGTGCCAGCCGCAGGGGCCTGACGCCCCAGCATTTT. The chain is encoded by TRBV2 joined to TRBJ1-5; a weak D assignment points to TRBD1 (6 bases agree). Cut back by 8 bases and 9 bases, the V and J ends lie 14 bases apart. The germline V gene yields SNHLY for CDR1 and FYNNEI for CDR2. Taken from cysteine to phenylalanine, the CDR3 has 12 residues. Solely the CDR3 DNA is kept, with 36 bases framed from the first base.